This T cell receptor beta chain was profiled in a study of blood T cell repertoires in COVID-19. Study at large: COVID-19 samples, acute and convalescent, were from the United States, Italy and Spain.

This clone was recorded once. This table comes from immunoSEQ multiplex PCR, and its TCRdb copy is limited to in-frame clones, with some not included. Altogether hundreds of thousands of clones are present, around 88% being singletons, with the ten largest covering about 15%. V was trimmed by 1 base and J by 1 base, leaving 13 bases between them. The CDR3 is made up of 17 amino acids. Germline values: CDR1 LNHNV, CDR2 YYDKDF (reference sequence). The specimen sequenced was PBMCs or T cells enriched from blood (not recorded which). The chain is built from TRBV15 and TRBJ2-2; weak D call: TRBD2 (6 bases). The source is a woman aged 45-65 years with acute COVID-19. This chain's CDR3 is CATSRAGVAENTGELFF. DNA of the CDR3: TGTGCCACCAGCAGAGCTGGAGTAGCGGAGAACACCGGGGAGCTGTTTTTT.